The T cell receptor beta chain described here comes from a study of blood T cell repertoires in COVID-19. Participants spanned ages roughly 18 to 90 years and resided in fewer than 30 US areas. Clinical histories supplied by participants themselves formed the basis of cohort assignment. Before being deemed recovered, Cohort 3 donors had two negative PCRs, clearance, or symptom resolution. Original analysis: Nucleated cell number was recorded as an estimate derived from reference gene primer amplification. TCRdb keeps only in-frame clones here, not all; method: immunoSEQ multiplex PCR. V and J calls and clone size follow that table, whereas D and trimming were derived from the DNA. Altogether 150,000 to 250,000 clones are present, around 90% being singletons, with the ten largest covering about 2.2%. Trimming took off 4 bases at V and 4 bases at J, with 13 bases between the two ends. Germline assignment: CDR1 SNHLY and CDR2 FYNNEI. CDR3 length: 14 amino acids.

The receptor was derived from a woman aged 25 to 39 who had recovered from COVID-19. The sample taken for sequencing was PBMCs or T cells enriched from blood (not recorded which). V gene TRBV2 combines with J gene TRBJ1-2, with a weak D call TRBD1 (5 bases). The CDR3 reads CASSVDSPLYGYTF. The CDR3 DNA is TGTGCCAGCAGTGTAGACAGCCCCCTCTATGGCTACACCTTC. Looking up the rest from reference TRBV2 and TRBJ1-2 gives the full variable domain: EPEVTQTPSHQVTQMGQEVILRCVPISNHLYFYWYRQILGQKVEFLVSFYNNEISEKSEIFDDQFSVERPDGSNFTLKIRSTKLEDSAMYFCASSVDSPLYGYTFGSGTRLTVV.